The clone carrying this T cell receptor (beta chain) was detected ten times or more. The V end lost 3 bases, the J end lost 2 bases, and 11 bases lay between the germline ends. Germline-derived CDR1 and CDR2 are DFQATT and SNEGSKA (reference sequence). The CDR3 contains 13 residues. Until they underwent thyroid surgery, no patient had received any treatment. This record comes from a study of metastatic and nonmetastatic thyroid tumors. Original processing methods: Clinicopathological groups differed in CDR3, with these differences serving to build a distant-metastasis classifier for papillary thyroid cancer. Using MiXCR, TCRdb re-called clones from the PCR reads. TCRdb's processing, not the study's, gives the V and J calls here. The data hold around 24,000 clones, with roughly 20% observed a single time.

V is TRBV20-1 and J is TRBJ2-7; the D is unclear. The sample consisted of blood. The source of this sequence is a male donor with papillary thyroid cancer or a benign thyroid nodule (not recorded which). Some clones in this sample may be carry-over from other donors' samples. The CDR3 here is CSASREPPYEQYF. The CDR3 DNA follows: TGCAGTGCTAGCCGCGAGCCACCCTACGAGCAGTACTTC.